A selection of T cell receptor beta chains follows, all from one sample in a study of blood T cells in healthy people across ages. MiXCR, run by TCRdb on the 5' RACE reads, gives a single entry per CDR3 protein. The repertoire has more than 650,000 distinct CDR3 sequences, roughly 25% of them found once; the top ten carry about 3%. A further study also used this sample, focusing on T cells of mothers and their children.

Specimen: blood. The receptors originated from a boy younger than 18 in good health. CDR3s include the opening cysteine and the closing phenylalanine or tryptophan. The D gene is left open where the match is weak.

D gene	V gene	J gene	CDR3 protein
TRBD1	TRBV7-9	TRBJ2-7	CASSPGTGGIYEQYF
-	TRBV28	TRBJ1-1	CASSPLARGGDTEAFF
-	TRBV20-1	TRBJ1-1	CSARLGGQLMNTGAFF
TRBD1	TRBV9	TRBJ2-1	CASSVRDRGNEQFF
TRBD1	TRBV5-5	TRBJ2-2	CASSGTGATNTGELFF
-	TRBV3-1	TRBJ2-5	CASSQGWGDQETQYF
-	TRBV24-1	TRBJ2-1	CATSDSPGAGEQFF
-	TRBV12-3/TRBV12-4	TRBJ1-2	CASSRWGNYGYTF
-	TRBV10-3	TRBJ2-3	CAISAGQVSTDTQYF
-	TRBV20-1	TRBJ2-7	CSASGDHHTYEQYF
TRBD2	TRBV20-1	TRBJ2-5	CSANPLAGGPRETQYF
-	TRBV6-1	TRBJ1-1	CASSDSHGTEAFF
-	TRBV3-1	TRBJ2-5	CASSQGVLETQYF
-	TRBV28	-	CASSTKPGLLKQFF
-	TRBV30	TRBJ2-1	CAWSVRGVYNEQFF
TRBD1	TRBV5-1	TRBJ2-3	CASSLVGTARTDTQYF
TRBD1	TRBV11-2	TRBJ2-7	CASSSRGSSYEQYF
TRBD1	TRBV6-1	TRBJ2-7	CASSGDSRFYEQYF
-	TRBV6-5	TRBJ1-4	CASSSAGGTNEKLFF
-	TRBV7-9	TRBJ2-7	CASSLGDLVREGQYF
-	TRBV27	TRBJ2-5	CASSFWAGETQYF
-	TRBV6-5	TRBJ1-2	CASNYGWNYGYTF
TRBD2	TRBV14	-	CASSQDRGTSGGQETQYF
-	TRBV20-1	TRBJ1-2	CSARDLAGGYTF
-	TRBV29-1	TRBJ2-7	CSVEEDRYEQYF
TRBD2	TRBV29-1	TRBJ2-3	CSVGRGVSTDTQYF
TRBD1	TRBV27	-	CASSQKPGQTYEQYF
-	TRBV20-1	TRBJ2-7	CSARPPTLSYEQYF
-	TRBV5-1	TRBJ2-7	CASSWAEYEQCF
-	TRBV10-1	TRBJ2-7	CASSESGLEGDREQYF
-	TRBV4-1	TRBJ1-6	CASSQESAGSPLHF
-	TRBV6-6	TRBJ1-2	CASSPRDQGYTF
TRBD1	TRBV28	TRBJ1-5	CASSFRDRGGFQAQHF
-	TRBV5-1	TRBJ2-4	CASSRPPGVEDIQYF
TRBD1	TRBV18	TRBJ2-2	CASSGTGDRMNTGELFF
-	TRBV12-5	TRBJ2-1	CASGLWQGSYNEQFF
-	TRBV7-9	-	CASTLSNEQFF
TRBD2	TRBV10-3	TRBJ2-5	CAISESGGQYF
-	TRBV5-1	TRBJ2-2	CASSLEFTGELFF
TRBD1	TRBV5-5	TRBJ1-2	CASSSTSGQGIFHGYTF
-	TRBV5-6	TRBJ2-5	CATTLLGSGAQETQYF
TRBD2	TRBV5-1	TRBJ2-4	CASSFLAGGPAKNIQYF
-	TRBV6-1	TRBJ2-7	CASSEAGVSYEQYF
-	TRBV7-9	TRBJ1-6	CASSSGRPLHF
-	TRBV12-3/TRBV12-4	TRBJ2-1	CASSLAGAANEQFF
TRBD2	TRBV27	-	CASSSKRGAPMEQFF
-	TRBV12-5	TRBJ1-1	CASGLIGQENTEAFF
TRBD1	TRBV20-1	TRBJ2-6	CSARDETGQGWSGANVLTF
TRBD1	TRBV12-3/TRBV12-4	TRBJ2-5	CASSRNRGPETQYF
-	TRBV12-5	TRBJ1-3	CASGFLIRTPPSGNTIYF
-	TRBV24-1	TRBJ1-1	CAPDSRFSNTEAFF
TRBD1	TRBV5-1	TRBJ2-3	CASSLPGTGPDTQYF
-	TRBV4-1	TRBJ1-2	CASSQAAPAGYGYTF
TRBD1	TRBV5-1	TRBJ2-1	CASSRDRNNEQFF
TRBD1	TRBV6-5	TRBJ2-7	CASRRDRGHEQYF
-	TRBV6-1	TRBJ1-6	CASRVKYWSSYNSPLHF